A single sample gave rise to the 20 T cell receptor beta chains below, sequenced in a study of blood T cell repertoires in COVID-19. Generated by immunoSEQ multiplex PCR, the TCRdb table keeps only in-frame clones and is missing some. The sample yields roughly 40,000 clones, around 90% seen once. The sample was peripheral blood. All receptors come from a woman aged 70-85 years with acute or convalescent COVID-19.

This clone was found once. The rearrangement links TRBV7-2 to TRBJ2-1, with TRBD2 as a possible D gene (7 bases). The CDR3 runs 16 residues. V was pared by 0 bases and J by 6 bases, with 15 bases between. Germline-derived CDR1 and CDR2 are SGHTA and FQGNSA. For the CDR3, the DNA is TGTGCCAGCAGCTTAGCGGTCGGGGGGCGGGTCAATGAGCAGTTCTTC. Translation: CASSLAVGGRVNEQFF.

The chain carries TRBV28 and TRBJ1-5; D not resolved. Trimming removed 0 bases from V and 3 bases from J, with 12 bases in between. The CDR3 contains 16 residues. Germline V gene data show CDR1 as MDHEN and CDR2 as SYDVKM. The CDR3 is CASSLWFGPNNQPQHF. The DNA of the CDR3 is TGTGCCAGCAGTTTATGGTTTGGGCCGAACAATCAGCCCCAGCATTTT.

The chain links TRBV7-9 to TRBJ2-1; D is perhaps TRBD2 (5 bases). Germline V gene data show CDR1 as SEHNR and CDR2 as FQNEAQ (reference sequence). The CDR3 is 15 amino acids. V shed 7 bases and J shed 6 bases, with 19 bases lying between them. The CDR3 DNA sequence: TGTGCCAGCAAGCGCCCCAGAGGGCTGTTCAATGAGCAGTTCTTC. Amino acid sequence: CASKRPRGLFNEQFF.

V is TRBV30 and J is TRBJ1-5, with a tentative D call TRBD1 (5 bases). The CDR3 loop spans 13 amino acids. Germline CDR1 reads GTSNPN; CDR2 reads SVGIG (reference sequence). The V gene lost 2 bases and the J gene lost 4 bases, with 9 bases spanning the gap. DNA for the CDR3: TGTGCCTGGAGTCATGGGGGGAATCAGCCCCAGCATTTT. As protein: CAWSHGGNQPQHF.

The CDR3 DNA is TGTGCCAGCAGTTCTCCGGGACAGGGGGCTCTCCAGCCCCAGCATTTT. This encodes CASSSPGQGALQPQHF. V is TRBV28 and J is TRBJ1-5; 12 bases fit TRBD1. With 4 bases clipped from V and 7 bases from J, the junction kept 8 bases outside the gene matches. The CDR3 is made up of 16 amino acids. The V gene's germline CDR1 is MDHEN and CDR2 SYDVKM.

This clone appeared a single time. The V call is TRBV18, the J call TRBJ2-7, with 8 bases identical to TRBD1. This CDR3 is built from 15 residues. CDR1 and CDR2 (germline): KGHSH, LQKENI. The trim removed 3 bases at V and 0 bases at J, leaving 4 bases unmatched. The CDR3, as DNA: TGTGCCAGCTCACCGCGACAGGGGCCCTCCTACGAGCAGTACGTC. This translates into CASSPRQGPSYEQYV.

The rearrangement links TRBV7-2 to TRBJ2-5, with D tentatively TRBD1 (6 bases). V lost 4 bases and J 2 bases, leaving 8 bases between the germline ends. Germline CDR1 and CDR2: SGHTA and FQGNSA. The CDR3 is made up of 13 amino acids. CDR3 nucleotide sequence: TGTGCCAGCAGCTGGACAGTTCAAGAGACCCAGTACTTC. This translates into CASSWTVQETQYF.

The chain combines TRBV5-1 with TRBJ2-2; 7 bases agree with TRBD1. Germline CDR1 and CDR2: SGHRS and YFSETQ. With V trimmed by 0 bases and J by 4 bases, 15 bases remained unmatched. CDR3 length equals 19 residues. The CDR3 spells CASSLALDRWGDPTGELFF. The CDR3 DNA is TGCGCCAGCAGCTTGGCTTTGGACAGGTGGGGAGATCCCACCGGGGAGCTGTTTTTT.

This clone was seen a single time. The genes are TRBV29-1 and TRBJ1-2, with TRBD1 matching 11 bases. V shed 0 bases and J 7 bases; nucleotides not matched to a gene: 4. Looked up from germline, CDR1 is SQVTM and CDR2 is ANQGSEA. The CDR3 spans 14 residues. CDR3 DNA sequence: TGCAGCGTTGAAGACGGACAGGGGGCGATTGGCTACACCTTC. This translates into CSVEDGQGAIGYTF.

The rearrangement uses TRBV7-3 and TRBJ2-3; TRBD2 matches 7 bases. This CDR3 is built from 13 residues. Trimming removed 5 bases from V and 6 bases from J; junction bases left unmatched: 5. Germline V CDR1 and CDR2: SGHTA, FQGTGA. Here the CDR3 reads CASSPMGGDTQYF. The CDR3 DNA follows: TGTGCCAGCAGCCCCATGGGGGGGGATACGCAGTATTTT.

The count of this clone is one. The CDR3 region is CASSGSDTQYF. In DNA form, the CDR3 reads TGTGCCAGTTCAGGGTCAGATACGCAGTATTTT. J is TRBJ2-3 and V is TRBV28, with a tentative D call TRBD1 (5 bases). The CDR3 has 11 amino acids. V lost 9 bases, J lost 4 bases, and 8 bases lay in between. Looked up from germline, CDR1 is MDHEN and CDR2 is SYDVKM.

The CDR3 DNA sequence: TGTGCCAGCACGGACAGATCCTACGAGCAGTACGTC. Residues: CASTDRSYEQYV. The chain employs TRBV21-1 and TRBJ2-7; the table's D gene call, TRBD1, was not cross checked with the DNA. TRBV21-1 is a pseudogene. The CDR3 totals 12 residues.

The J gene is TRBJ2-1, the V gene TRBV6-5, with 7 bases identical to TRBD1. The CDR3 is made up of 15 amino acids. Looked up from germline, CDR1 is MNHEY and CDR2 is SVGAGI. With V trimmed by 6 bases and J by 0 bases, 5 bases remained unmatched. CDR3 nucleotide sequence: TGTGCCAGCAGGCGACAGGGCTCCTCCTACAATGAGCAGTTCTTC. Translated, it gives CASRRQGSSYNEQFF.

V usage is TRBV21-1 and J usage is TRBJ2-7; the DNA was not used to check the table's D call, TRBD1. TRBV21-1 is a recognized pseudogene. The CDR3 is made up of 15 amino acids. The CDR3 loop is CASSPRTGQGYEQYV. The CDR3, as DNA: TGTGCCAGCAGTCCCCGGACGGGACAGGGTTACGAGCAGTACGTC.

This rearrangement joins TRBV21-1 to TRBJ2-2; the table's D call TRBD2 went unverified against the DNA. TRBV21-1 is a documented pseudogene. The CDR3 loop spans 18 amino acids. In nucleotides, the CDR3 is TGTGCCAGCAGCAAAGGGGGACTAGCGGGAGCCGCAACCGGGGAGCTGTTTTTT. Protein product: CASSKGGLAGAATGELFF.

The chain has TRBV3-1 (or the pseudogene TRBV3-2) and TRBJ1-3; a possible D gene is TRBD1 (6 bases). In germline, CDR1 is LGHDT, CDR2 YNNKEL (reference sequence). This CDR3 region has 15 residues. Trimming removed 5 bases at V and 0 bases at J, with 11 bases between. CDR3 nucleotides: TGTGCCAGCAGCACCCGGGACATCTCTGGAAACACCATATATTTT. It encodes CASSTRDISGNTIYF.

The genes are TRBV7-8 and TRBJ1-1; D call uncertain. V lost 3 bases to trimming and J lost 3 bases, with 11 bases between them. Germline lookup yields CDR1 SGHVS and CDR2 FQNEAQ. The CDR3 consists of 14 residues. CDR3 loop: CASSFRVKHTEAFF. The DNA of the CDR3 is TGTGCCAGCAGCTTTCGGGTGAAGCACACTGAAGCTTTCTTT.

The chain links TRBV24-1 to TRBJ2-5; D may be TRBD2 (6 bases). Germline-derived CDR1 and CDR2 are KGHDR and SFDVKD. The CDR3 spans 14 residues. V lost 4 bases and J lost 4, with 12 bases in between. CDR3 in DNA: TGTGCCACCAGTGAGGAGGGATCAGGAGAGACCCAGTACTTC. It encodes CATSEEGSGETQYF.

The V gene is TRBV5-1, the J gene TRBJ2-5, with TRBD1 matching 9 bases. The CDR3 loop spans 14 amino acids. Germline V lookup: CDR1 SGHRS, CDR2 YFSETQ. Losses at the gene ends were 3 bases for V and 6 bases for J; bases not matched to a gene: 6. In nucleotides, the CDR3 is TGCGCCAGCAGCTGGGGGGGACAGGGCCAGACCCAGTACTTC. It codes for CASSWGGQGQTQYF.

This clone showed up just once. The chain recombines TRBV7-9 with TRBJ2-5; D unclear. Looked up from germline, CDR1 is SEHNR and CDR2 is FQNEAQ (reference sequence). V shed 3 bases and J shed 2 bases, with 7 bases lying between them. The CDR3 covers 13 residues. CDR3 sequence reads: CASSFFGQETQYF. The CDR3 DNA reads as TGTGCCAGCAGCTTTTTCGGTCAAGAGACCCAGTACTTC.